A selection of T cell receptor beta chains follows, all from one sample in a study of blood T cell repertoires in COVID-19. The method was immunoSEQ multiplex PCR; TCRdb's version includes in-frame clones alone and lacks a portion of them. The sample holds 300,000 or so clones, nearly 90% seen once. Sequencing input: PBMCs or T cells enriched from blood (not recorded which). All receptors come from a woman in her 50s who had been exposed to COVID-19. Both conserved end residues are part of each CDR3. D genes are given only for firm matches. The size field is filled for only some rows; it gives once, few, many or a size class.

v_call	d_call	clone_size	j_call	cdr3_aa	cdr3_nt
TRBV19	.	.	TRBJ2-7	CASSISRAYEQYF	TGTGCCAGTAGTATAAGCAGGGCCTACGAGCAGTACTTC
TRBV13	TRBD2	.	TRBJ2-7	CASSAGRETYEQYF	TGTGCCAGCAGCGCCGGGAGGGAAACCTACGAGCAGTACTTC
TRBV2	TRBD1	.	TRBJ2-2	CASTGGSANTGELFF	TGTGCCAGCACAGGGGGTTCAGCGAACACCGGGGAGCTGTTTTTT
TRBV28	.	.	TRBJ2-1	CASSRTTGLGNEQFF	TGTGCCAGCAGTCGAACAACAGGGCTGGGGAATGAGCAGTTCTTC
TRBV5-1	TRBD1	.	TRBJ2-7	CASSLGQGLIYEQYF	TGCGCCAGCAGCTTGGGACAGGGTTTAATCTACGAGCAGTACTTC
TRBV6-1	.	.	TRBJ2-2	CASSEIRGTGELFF	TGTGCCAGCAGTGAAATAAGGGGTACCGGGGAGCTGTTTTTT
TRBV6-6	TRBD2	.	TRBJ2-7	CASTDIGGGGSYEQYF	TGTGCCAGCACCGACATTGGCGGGGGTGGCTCCTACGAGCAGTACTTC
TRBV5-4	.	.	TRBJ2-1	CASSLAKQLSYNEQFF	TGTGCCAGCAGCTTGGCTAAGCAACTCTCCTACAATGAGCAGTTCTTC
TRBV19	TRBD1	.	TRBJ1-2	CASGVRTGANYGYTF	TGTGCCAGTGGAGTCAGGACAGGGGCTAACTATGGCTACACCTTC
TRBV19	TRBD2	.	TRBJ2-1	CASRGLAAYNEQFF	TGTGCCAGTAGGGGACTAGCAGCCTACAATGAGCAGTTCTTC
TRBV5-4	.	.	TRBJ1-2	CASSGQTENYGYTF	TGTGCCAGCAGCGGGCAGACAGAAAACTATGGCTACACCTTC
TRBV6-6	.	few	TRBJ1-4	CASRAEFPIEKLFF	TGTGCCAGCAGGGCAGAATTTCCCATTGAAAAACTGTTTTTT
TRBV19	.	.	TRBJ1-1	CASSTHLIGENTEAFF	TGTGCCAGTAGTACCCACCTCATCGGGGAGAACACTGAAGCTTTCTTT
TRBV5-4	TRBD1	.	TRBJ1-1	CASSLEGQGLTEAFF	TGTGCCAGCAGCTTGGAGGGACAGGGTTTAACTGAAGCTTTCTTT
TRBV4-1	TRBD1	.	TRBJ2-7	CASSQGPSVGQGGEQYF	TGCGCCAGCAGCCAAGGCCCTTCCGTCGGACAGGGAGGCGAGCAGTACTTC
TRBV7-2	TRBD1	.	TRBJ2-4	CASGPDRVKNIQYF	TGTGCCAGCGGGCCGGACAGGGTGAAAAACATTCAGTACTTC
TRBV30	TRBD1	.	TRBJ1-6	CAWDQGARRPLHF	TGTGCCTGGGATCAGGGGGCCCGTCGTCCCCTCCACTTT
TRBV4-2	.	once	TRBJ2-3	CASSQDHADTDTQYF	TGTGCCAGCAGCCAAGATCATGCGGATACAGATACGCAGTATTTT
TRBV3-1/TRBV3-2	TRBD1	.	TRBJ1-1	CASSQVSGTGDRWAEAFF	TGTGCCAGCAGCCAAGTGAGCGGGACAGGGGACAGGTGGGCTGAAGCTTTCTTT
TRBV3-1/TRBV3-2	.	.	TRBJ1-1	CASSPGEGRVTEAFF	TGTGCCAGCAGCCCTGGGGAGGGGCGGGTCACTGAAGCTTTCTTT
TRBV5-8	TRBD2	.	TRBJ2-3	CASSLPSGGTDTQYF	TGTGCCAGCAGCTTGCCTAGCGGGGGGACAGATACGCAGTATTTT
TRBV14	.	.	TRBJ1-2	CASSQGFGRNYGYTF	TGTGCCAGCAGCCAAGGGTTTGGGAGGAACTATGGCTACACCTTC